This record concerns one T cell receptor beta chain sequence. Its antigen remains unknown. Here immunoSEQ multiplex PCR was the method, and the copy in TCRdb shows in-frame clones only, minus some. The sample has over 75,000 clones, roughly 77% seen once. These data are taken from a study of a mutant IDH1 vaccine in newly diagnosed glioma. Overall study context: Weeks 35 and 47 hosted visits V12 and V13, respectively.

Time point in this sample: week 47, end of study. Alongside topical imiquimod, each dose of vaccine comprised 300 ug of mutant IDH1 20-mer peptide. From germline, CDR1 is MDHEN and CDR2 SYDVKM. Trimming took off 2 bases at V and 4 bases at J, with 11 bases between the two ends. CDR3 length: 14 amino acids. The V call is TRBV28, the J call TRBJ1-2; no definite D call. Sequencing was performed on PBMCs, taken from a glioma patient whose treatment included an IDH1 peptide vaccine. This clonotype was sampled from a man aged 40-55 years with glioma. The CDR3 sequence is CASSLTGISYGYTF. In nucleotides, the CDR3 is TGTGCCAGCAGTTTAACCGGGATATCCTATGGCTACACCTTC.